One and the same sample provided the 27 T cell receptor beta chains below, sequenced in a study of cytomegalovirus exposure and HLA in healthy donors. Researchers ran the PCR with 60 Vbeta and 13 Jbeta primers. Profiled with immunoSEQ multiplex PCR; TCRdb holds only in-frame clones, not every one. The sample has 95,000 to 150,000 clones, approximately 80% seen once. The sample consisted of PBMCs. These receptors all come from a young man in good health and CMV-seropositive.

The DNA of the CDR3 is TGTGCCAGCAGCTTTATCTCCGGGCGGGAGCTCTCCTACAATGAGCAGTTCTTC. Protein sequence: CASSFISGRELSYNEQFF. This chain links TRBV5-4 with TRBJ2-1, with 7 bases identical to TRBD2. This CDR3 is built from 18 residues. Germline lookup yields CDR1 SGHNT and CDR2 YYREEE (reference sequence). V lost 2 bases, J lost 0 bases, and 11 bases stayed unmatched.

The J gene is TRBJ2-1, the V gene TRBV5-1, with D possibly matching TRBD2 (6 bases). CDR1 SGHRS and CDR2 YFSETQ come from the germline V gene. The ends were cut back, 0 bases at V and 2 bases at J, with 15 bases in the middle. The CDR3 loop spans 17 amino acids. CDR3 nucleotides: TGCGCCAGCAGCTTGGGTGGGCTAGCGCGAGCCTACAATGAGCAGTTCTTC. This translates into CASSLGGLARAYNEQFF.

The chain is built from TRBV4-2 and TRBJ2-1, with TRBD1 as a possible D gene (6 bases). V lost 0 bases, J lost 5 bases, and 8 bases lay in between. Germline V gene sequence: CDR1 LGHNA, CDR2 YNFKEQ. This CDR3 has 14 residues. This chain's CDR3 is CASSQDKGDNEQFF. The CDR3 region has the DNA TGTGCCAGCAGCCAAGATAAGGGGGACAATGAGCAGTTCTTC.

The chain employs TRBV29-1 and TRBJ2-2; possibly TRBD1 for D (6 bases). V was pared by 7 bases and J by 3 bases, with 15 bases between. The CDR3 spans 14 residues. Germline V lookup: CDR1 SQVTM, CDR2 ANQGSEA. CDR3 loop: CSAGQLRDTGELFF. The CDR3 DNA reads TGCAGCGCCGGACAGCTAAGGGACACCGGGGAGCTGTTTTTT.

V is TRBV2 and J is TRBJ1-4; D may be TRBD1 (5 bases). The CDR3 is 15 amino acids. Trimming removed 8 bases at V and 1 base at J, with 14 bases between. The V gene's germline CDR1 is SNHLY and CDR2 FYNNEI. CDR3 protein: CASGDGEETNEKLFF. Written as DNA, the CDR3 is TGTGCCAGCGGGGACGGGGAGGAAACTAATGAAAAACTGTTTTTT.

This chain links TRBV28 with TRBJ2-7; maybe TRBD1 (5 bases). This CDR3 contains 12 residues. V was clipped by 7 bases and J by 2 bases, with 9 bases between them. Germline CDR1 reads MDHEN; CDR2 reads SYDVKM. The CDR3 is CASNQGPYEQYF. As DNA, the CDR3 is TGTGCCAGCAACCAGGGCCCCTACGAGCAGTACTTC.

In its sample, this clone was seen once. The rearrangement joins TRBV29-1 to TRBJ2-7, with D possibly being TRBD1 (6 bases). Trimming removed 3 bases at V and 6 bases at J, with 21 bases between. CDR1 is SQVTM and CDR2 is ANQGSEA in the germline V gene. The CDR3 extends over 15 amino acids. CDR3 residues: CSVEGAVRGSGEQYF. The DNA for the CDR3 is TGCAGCGTTGAGGGGGCAGTTAGGGGTTCCGGCGAGCAGTACTTC.

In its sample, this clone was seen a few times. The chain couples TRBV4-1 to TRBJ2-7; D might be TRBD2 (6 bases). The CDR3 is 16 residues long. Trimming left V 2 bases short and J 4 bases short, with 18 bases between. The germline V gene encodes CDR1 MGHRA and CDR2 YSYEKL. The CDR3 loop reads CASSQSMGTSQYEQYF. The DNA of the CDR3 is TGCGCCAGCAGCCAATCAATGGGGACTTCCCAATACGAGCAGTACTTC.

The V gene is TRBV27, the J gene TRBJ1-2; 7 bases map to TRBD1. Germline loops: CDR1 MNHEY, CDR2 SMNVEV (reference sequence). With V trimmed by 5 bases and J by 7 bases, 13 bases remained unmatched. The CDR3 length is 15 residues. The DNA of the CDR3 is TGTGCCAGCAGTGTCCAGGGGGGACGGGGTGGTGGCTACACCTTC. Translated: CASSVQGGRGGGYTF.

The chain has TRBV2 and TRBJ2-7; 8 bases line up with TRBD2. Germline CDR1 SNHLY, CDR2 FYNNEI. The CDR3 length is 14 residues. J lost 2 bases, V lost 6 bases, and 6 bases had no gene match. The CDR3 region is CASRISSGPYEQYF. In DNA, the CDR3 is TGTGCCAGCAGGATCTCTAGCGGGCCCTACGAGCAGTACTTC.

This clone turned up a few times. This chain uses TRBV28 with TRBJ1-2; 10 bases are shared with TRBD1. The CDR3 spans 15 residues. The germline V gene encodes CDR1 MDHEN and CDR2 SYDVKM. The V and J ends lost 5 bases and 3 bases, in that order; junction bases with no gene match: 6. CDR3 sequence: CASSRGTGVDYGYTF. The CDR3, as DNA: TGTGCCAGCAGTCGTGGGACAGGGGTGGACTATGGCTACACCTTC.

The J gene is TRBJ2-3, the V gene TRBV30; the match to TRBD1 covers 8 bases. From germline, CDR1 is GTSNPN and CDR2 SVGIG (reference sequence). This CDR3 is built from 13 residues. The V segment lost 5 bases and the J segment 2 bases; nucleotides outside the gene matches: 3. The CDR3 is CAWDRGPTDTQYF. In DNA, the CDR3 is TGTGCCTGGGACAGGGGTCCCACAGATACGCAGTATTTT.

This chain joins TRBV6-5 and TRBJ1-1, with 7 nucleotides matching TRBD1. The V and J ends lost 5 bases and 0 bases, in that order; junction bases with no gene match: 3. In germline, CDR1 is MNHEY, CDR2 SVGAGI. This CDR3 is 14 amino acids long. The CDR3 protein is CASSGRGLNTEAFF. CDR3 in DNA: TGTGCCAGCAGTGGCAGGGGGTTGAACACTGAAGCTTTCTTT.

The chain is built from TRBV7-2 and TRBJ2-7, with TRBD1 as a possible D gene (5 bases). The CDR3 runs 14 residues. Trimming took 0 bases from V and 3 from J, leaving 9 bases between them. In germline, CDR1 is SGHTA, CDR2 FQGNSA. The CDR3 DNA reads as TGTGCCAGCAGCTTAGCGCAGGGTTACTACGAGCAGTACTTC. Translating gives CASSLAQGYYEQYF.

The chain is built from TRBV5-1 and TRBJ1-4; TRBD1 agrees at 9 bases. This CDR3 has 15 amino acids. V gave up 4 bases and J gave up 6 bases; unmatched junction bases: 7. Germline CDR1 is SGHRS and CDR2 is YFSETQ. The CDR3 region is CASSMTGTGYEKLFF. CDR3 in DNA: TGCGCCAGCAGCATGACCGGGACAGGGTATGAAAAACTGTTTTTT.

Here the CDR3 reads CASSHSSGPGKGEQFF. CDR3 bases: TGTGCCAGCAGCCATTCTAGCGGGCCGGGGAAAGGTGAGCAGTTCTTC. The V and J genes are TRBV7-9 and TRBJ2-1, with 8 nucleotides matching TRBD2. Germline-derived CDR1 and CDR2 are SEHNR and FQNEAQ (reference sequence). The CDR3 is made up of 16 amino acids. V lost 5 bases, J lost 9 bases, and 15 bases stayed unmatched. The full variable domain, with the rest looked up from reference TRBV7-9 and TRBJ2-1, is DTGVSQNPRHKITKRGQNVTFRCDPISEHNRLYWYRQTLGQGPEFLTYFQNEAQLEKSRLLSDRFSAERPKGSFSTLEIQRTEQGDSAMYLCASSHSSGPGKGEQFFGPGTRLTVL.

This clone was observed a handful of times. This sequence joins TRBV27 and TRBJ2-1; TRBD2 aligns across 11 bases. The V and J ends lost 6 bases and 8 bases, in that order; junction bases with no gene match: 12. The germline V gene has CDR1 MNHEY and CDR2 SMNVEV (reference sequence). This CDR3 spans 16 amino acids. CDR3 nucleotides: TGTGCCAGCAGAGTCCGGACTAGCGGGCCCTTGGATGAGCAGTTCTTC. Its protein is CASRVRTSGPLDEQFF.

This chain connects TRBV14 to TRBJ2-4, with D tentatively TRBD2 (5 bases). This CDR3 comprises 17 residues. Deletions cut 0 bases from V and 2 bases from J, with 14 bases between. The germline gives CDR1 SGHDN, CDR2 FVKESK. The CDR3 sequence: CASSQDDSSGTKNIQYF. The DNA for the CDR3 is TGTGCCAGCAGCCAAGATGACTCCTCGGGGACCAAAAACATTCAGTACTTC.

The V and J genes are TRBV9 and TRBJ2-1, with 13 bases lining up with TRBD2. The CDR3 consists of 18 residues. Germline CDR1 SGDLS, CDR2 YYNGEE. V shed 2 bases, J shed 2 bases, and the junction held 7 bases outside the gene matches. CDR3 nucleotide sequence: TGTGCCAGCAGCGTCCAGGGGGGGACTAGCGGGACCTACAATGAGCAGTTCTTC. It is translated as CASSVQGGTSGTYNEQFF.

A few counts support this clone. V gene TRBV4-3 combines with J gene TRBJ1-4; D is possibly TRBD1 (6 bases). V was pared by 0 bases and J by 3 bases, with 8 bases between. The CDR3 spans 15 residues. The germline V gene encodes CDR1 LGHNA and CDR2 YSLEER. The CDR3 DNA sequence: TGCGCCAGCAGCCAAGATCAGGGGTCTAATGAAAAACTGTTTTTT. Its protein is CASSQDQGSNEKLFF.

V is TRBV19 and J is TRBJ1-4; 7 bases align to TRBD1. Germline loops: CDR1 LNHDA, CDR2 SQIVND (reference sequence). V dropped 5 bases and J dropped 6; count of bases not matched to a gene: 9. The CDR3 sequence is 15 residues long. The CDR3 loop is CASSARQGADEKLFF. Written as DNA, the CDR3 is TGTGCCAGTAGTGCCAGACAGGGAGCGGATGAAAAACTGTTTTTT.

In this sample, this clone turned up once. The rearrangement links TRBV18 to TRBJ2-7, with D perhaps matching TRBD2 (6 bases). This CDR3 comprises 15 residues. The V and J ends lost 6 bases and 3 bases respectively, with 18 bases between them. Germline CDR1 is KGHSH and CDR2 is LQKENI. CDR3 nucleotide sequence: TGTGCCAGCTCGCCTAAGCGGACTAATAACTACGAGCAGTACTTC. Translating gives CASSPKRTNNYEQYF. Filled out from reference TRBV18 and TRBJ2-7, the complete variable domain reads NAGVMQNPRHLVRRRGQEARLRCSPMKGHSHVYWYRQLPEEGLKFMVYLQKENIIDESGMPKERFSAEFPKEGPSILRIQQVVRGDSAAYFCASSPKRTNNYEQYFGPGTRLTVT.

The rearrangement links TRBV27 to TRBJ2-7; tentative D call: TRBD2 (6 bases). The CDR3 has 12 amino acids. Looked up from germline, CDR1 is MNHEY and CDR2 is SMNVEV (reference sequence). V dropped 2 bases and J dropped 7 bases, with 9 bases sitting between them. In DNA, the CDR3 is TGTGCCAGCAGTTTAGGAGGGCATGAGCAGTACTTC. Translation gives CASSLGGHEQYF.

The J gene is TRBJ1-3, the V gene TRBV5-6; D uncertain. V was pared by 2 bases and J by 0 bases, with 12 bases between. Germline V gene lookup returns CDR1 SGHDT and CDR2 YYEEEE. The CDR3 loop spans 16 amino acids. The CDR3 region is CASSFSGGNSGNTIYF. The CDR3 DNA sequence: TGTGCCAGCAGCTTCTCAGGCGGGAACTCTGGAAACACCATATATTTT.

CDR3 bases: TGTGCCAGCAGTTACACACAGGGGGCAGCTGAGCAGTTCTTC. Protein product: CASSYTQGAAEQFF. This chain links TRBV6-5 with TRBJ2-1; 9 positions match TRBD1. Germline trimming cut 2 bases from V and 9 bases from J; bases unmatched to any gene: 5. This CDR3 is 14 amino acids long. Germline V gives CDR1 MNHEY, CDR2 SVGAGI.

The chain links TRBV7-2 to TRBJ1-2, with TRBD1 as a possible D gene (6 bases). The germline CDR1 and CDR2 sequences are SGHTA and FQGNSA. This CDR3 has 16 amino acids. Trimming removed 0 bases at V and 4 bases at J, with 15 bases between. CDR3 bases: TGTGCCAGCAGCTTAGCTCGGCAGGGGCGGGTCTATGGCTACACCTTC. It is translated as CASSLARQGRVYGYTF.

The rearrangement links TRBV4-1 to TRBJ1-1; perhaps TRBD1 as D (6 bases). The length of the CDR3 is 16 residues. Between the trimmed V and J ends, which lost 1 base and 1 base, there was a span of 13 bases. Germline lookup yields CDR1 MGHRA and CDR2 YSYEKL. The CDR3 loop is CASSQGSGHSNTEAFF. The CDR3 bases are TGCGCCAGCAGCCAAGGGTCGGGACATTCGAACACTGAAGCTTTCTTT.